This passage covers 21 T cell receptor beta chains from one sample sequenced in a study of T cells in Graves' hyperthyroidism and ophthalmopathy. TCR beta CDR3 regions were amplified from RNA. The HTBI primer set drove a first-round RT-PCR of the TCR CDR3. TCRdb independently ran MiXCR on the multiplex PCR reads; one entry per CDR3 protein. The sample records roughly 49,000 distinct CDR3 sequences, less than 65% being singletons. Sequences were obtained from peripheral blood or thyroid tissue (not recorded which). Receptor source: a young man with Graves' hyperthyroidism.

This clonotype was recorded at least ten times. This chain joins TRBV28 and TRBJ1-1; weak D call: TRBD1 (5 bases). Trimming pared 6 bases from V and 3 bases from J, leaving 11 bases between. From germline, CDR1 is MDHEN and CDR2 SYDVKM. There are 13 residues in the CDR3. This chain's CDR3 is CASRWGVDTEAFF. CDR3 DNA sequence: TGTGCCAGCAGATGGGGGGTGGACACTGAAGCTTTCTTT.

This clonotype was counted once. The V call is TRBV10-3, the J call TRBJ1-3, with D unclear. V lost 6 bases and J lost 3, with 12 bases in between. CDR3 length equals 14 residues. The germline V gene has CDR1 ENHRY and CDR2 SYGVKD. CDR3 sequence reads: CAISPDSDGNTIYF. CDR3 nucleotide sequence: TGTGCCATCAGCCCCGATTCCGATGGAAACACCATATATTTT.

The V gene is TRBV10-3, the J gene TRBJ2-5; TRBD2 aligns across 13 bases. This CDR3 has 16 amino acids. Germline V gene lookup returns CDR1 ENHRY and CDR2 SYGVKD. The junction had 5 bases not matched to a gene; V was cut back by 3 bases and J by 4 bases. The CDR3 nucleotides are TGTGCCATCAGTGACCCGACTAGCGGGAGGAGAGAGACCCAGTACTTC. It specifies CAISDPTSGRRETQYF.

This clonotype was observed at least ten times. The J gene is TRBJ1-2, the V gene TRBV7-9; TRBD1 is a possible D gene (5 bases). Trimming shortened V by 2 bases and J by 4 bases, and 14 bases separated the two germline ends. In germline, CDR1 is SEHNR, CDR2 FQNEAQ (reference sequence). The CDR3 totals 15 residues. CDR3 coding DNA: TGTGCCAGCAGCTTATCCCCTGGGGGGGGCTATGGCTACACCTTC. It encodes CASSLSPGGGYGYTF.

J is TRBJ2-2 and V is TRBV13; D ambiguous. V gave up 5 bases and J gave up 3 bases, with 13 bases separating them. The CDR3 runs 15 residues. CDR1 and CDR2 from the germline V gene are PRHDT and FYEKMQ (reference sequence). CDR3 DNA sequence: TGTGCCAGCAGCAGAGGAAACACCTACACCGGGGAGCTGTTTTTT. It specifies CASSRGNTYTGELFF.

This clonotype was counted only a few times. The V call is TRBV5-1, the J call TRBJ1-1; TRBD1 aligns across 9 bases. The length of the CDR3 is 15 residues. With 1 base clipped from V and 1 base from J, the junction kept 2 bases outside the gene matches. CDR1 is SGHRS, CDR2 YFSETQ, per germline. The CDR3 bases are TGCGCCAGCAGCTTGTACAGGGGGCCGAACACTGAAGCTTTCTTT. It is translated as CASSLYRGPNTEAFF.

The chain has TRBV2 and TRBJ1-6, with 9 bases aligning to TRBD1. From germline, CDR1 is SNHLY and CDR2 FYNNEI. CDR3 length: 14 residues. J lost 8 bases, V lost 5 bases, and 4 bases had no gene match. The CDR3 region is CASSRTGADSPLHF. Written as DNA, the CDR3 is TGTGCCAGCAGTCGGACAGGGGCAGATTCACCCCTCCACTTT.

The rearrangement links TRBV6-4 to TRBJ1-1, with D tentatively TRBD1 (6 bases). V lost 2 bases to trimming and J lost 4 bases, with 8 bases between them. Germline CDR1 is MRHNA and CDR2 is SNTAGT. CDR3 length: 13 amino acids. The CDR3 protein is CASSDRGGTEAFF. CDR3 sequence (DNA): TGTGCCAGCAGTGACAGGGGGGGCACTGAAGCTTTCTTT.

The V gene is TRBV7-2, the J gene TRBJ2-7, with D hard to call. This CDR3 contains 17 residues. V lost 5 bases and J 0 bases, leaving 20 bases between the germline ends. Germline V lookup: CDR1 SGHTA, CDR2 FQGNSA. The CDR3 protein is CASSPGPAVLSSYEQYF. The CDR3 DNA reads TGTGCCAGCAGCCCGGGCCCCGCGGTCCTAAGCTCCTACGAGCAGTACTTC.

This clonotype appeared many times. The chain combines TRBV9 with TRBJ2-2; possibly TRBD1 for D (5 bases). V lost 4 bases and J lost 3, with 10 bases in between. Germline lookup yields CDR1 SGDLS and CDR2 YYNGEE. This CDR3 contains 14 residues. The CDR3 nucleotides read TGTGCCAGCAGCACCCAGGGTGACACCGGGGAGCTGTTTTTT. Protein: CASSTQGDTGELFF.

This clonotype showed up many times. The CDR3 spells CASSLAGGTQHF. The DNA of the CDR3 is TGTGCCAGCAGCTTAGCGGGGGGCACGCAGCATTTT. V is TRBV7-9 and J is TRBJ1-5; D is possibly TRBD1 (6 bases). The germline gives CDR1 SEHNR, CDR2 FQNEAQ (reference sequence). Trimming shortened V by 0 bases and J by 13 bases, and 10 bases separated the two germline ends. The CDR3 contains 12 residues.

The rearrangement links TRBV2 to TRBJ1-1, with 7 bases aligning to TRBD1. The CDR3 is made up of 14 amino acids. J was trimmed by 5 bases and V by 6 bases; bases with no gene match: 9. The germline V gene encodes CDR1 SNHLY and CDR2 FYNNEI. The CDR3 is CASRSNEQGTEAFF. CDR3 DNA sequence: TGTGCCAGCAGATCAAATGAACAGGGGACTGAAGCTTTCTTT. Full variable domain (missing parts from reference TRBV2 and TRBJ1-1): EPEVTQTPSHQVTQMGQEVILRCVPISNHLYFYWYRQILGQKVEFLVSFYNNEISEKSEIFDDQFSVERPDGSNFTLKIRSTKLEDSAMYFCASRSNEQGTEAFFGQGTRLTVV.

This clonotype was recorded many times. The chain combines TRBV19 with TRBJ1-1; D gene ambiguous. The germline CDR1 and CDR2 sequences are LNHDA and SQIVND (reference sequence). This CDR3 has 15 residues. Trimming removed 4 bases from V and 0 bases from J, with 12 bases in between. DNA of the CDR3: TGTGCCAGTAGTAGAGGACCTCCGATGAACACTGAAGCTTTCTTT. Its protein is CASSRGPPMNTEAFF.

This clonotype was recorded at least ten times. This chain uses TRBV9 with TRBJ2-3; TRBD2 matches 8 bases. V lost 0 bases and J lost 3; bases outside the gene matches: 6. CDR3 size: 16 residues. Germline V gives CDR1 SGDLS, CDR2 YYNGEE. CDR3 DNA: TGTGCCAGCAGCGTAGTGGCGGGGGGAGCGACAGATACGCAGTATTTT. Protein: CASSVVAGGATDTQYF.

The chain links TRBV29-1 to TRBJ1-1, with 7 bases lining up with TRBD1. Germline lookup yields CDR1 SQVTM and CDR2 ANQGSEA. Trimming took 8 bases from V and 1 from J; bases not matched to a gene: 7. The CDR3 totals 13 residues. The DNA for the CDR3 is TGCAGCACTCGGACAGGCCAGAACACTGAAGCTTTCTTT. Amino acids: CSTRTGQNTEAFF.

This clonotype was recorded at least ten times. The chain employs TRBV7-6 and TRBJ2-3; maybe TRBD1 (5 bases). V was cut by 3 bases and J by 7 bases, with 5 bases left in between. From germline, CDR1 is SGHVS and CDR2 FNYEAQ. The CDR3 runs to 11 residues. The CDR3 spells CASSLGHTQYF. The DNA for the CDR3 is TGTGCCAGCAGCTTGGGGCATACGCAGTATTTT.

This rearrangement joins TRBV30 to TRBJ1-5, with D hard to call. Deletions cut 0 bases from V and 4 bases from J, with 7 bases between. This CDR3 has 13 amino acids. Germline V gives CDR1 GTSNPN, CDR2 SVGIG (reference sequence). The CDR3 loop reads CAWSVRENQPQHF. CDR3 sequence (DNA): TGTGCCTGGAGTGTAAGGGAAAATCAGCCCCAGCATTTT.

This clonotype was counted only a few times. V usage is TRBV7-3 and J usage is TRBJ1-2; D is ambiguous. The ends were cut back, 5 bases at V and 8 bases at J, with 15 bases in the middle. The CDR3 runs to 13 residues. Germline V gene sequence: CDR1 SGHTA, CDR2 FQGTGA. The CDR3 spells CASSLDPGYGYTF. DNA of the CDR3: TGTGCCAGCAGCCTCGACCCGGGGTACGGCTACACCTTC.

The sample holds a few counts of this clonotype. The chain has TRBV9 and TRBJ1-2; possibly TRBD1 for D (5 bases). Germline V gene lookup returns CDR1 SGDLS and CDR2 YYNGEE. The V gene lost 0 bases and the J gene lost 2 bases, with 8 bases spanning the gap. CDR3 length: 14 residues. The CDR3 spells CASSVVPGNYGYTF. Here the CDR3 DNA reads TGTGCCAGCAGCGTAGTCCCAGGGAACTATGGCTACACCTTC.

To note about this clonotype: A read error may explain this, as a much larger clone is one base away. This sequence joins TRBV5-1 and TRBJ2-3, with D tentatively TRBD1 (8 bases). CDR1 and CDR2 from the germline V gene are SGHRS and YFSETQ. The CDR3 covers 14 residues. V dropped 7 bases and J dropped 6 bases, with 18 bases sitting between them. The CDR3 DNA is TGCGCCAGCGGCGGGGGCAGGGGGCTGGATACGCAGTATTTT. This translates into CASGGGRGLDTQYF.

This clonotype was recorded only once. This chain uses TRBV15 with TRBJ1-1; no clear D. V shed 1 base and J shed 4 bases, with 10 bases lying between them. Germline CDR1 is LNHNV and CDR2 is YYDKDF (reference sequence). The CDR3 contains 14 residues. CDR3 loop: CATSRGVTGTEAFF. The CDR3 DNA is TGTGCCACCAGCAGAGGGGTGACCGGCACTGAAGCTTTCTTT.